Here is one TCR beta chain with its context. The antigen is undetermined. The sample belongs to a study of cytomegalovirus exposure and HLA in healthy donors. In the study overall: For the approximately 360 genotyped donors, approximately 83% fell within the Caucasian-associated ancestry cluster.

Study-level findings and limits: The majority of CMV-associated TCR beta chains were reported as apparently HLA-restricted in a later analysis. In a later analysis, V- and J-gene trimming of beta chains associated with a DCLRE1C missense variant, replicated independently. Later work showed greater clonal expansion in HLA-associated TCR beta chains than in equally common others.

Trimming removed 4 bases from V and 6 bases from J; junction bases left unmatched: 6. The CDR3 has 15 residues. Germline CDR1 reads WNHNN; CDR2 reads SYGVQD (reference sequence). It was with 60 Vbeta and 13 Jbeta primers that the PCR ran. Generated by immunoSEQ multiplex PCR, the TCRdb table keeps only in-frame clones and is missing some. The table records approximately 95,000 clones, around four fifths of them present only once. The receptor comes from a woman between 40 and 55 years old in good health and CMV-seropositive. Sequencing used PBMCs. The V gene is TRBV10-1, the J gene TRBJ2-3, with 11 bases lining up with TRBD2. The CDR3 is CASSAALAGVDTQYF. Written as DNA, the CDR3 is TGCGCCAGCAGTGCGGCACTAGCGGGAGTCGATACGCAGTATTTT.